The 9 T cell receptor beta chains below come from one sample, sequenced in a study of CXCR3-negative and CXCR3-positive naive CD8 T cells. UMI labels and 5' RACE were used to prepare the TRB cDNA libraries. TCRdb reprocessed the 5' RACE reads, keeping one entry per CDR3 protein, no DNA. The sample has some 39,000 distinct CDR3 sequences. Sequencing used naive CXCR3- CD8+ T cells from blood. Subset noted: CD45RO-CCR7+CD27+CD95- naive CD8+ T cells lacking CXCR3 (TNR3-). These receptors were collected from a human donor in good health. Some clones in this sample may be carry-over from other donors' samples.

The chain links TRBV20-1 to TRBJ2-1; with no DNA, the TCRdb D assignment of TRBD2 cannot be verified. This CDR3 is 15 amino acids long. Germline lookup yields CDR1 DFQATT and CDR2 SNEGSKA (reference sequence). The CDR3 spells CSARGLSGGVDEQFF.

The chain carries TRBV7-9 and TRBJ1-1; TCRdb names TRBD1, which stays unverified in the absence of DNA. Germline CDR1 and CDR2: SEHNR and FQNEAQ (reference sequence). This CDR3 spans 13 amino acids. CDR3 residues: CASSLGQGLEAFF. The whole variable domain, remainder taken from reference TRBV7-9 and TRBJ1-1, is DTGVSQNPRHKITKRGQNVTFRCDPISEHNRLYWYRQTLGQGPEFLTYFQNEAQLEKSRLLSDRFSAERPKGSFSTLEIQRTEQGDSAMYLCASSLGQGLEAFFGQGTRLTVV.

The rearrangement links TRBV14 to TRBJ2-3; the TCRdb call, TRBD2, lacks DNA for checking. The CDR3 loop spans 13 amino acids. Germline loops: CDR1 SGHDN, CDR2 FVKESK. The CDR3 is CASSATSGGSQDF.

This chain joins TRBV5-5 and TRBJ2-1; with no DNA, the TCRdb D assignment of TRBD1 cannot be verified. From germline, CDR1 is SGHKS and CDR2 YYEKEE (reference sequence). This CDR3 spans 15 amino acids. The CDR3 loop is CASSWGRGEYNEQFF.

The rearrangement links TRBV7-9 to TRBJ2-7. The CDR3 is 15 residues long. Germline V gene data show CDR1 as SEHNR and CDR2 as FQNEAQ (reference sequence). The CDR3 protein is CASSLDILGIYEQYF.

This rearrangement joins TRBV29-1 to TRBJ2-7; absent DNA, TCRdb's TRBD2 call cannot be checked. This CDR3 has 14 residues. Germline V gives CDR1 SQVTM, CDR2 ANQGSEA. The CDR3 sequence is CSVGPSGKGYEQYF.

The CDR3 loop is CASSQVGLNTEAFF. The chain is built from TRBV14 and TRBJ1-1. CDR1 is SGHDN and CDR2 is FVKESK in the germline V gene. The CDR3 has 14 residues.

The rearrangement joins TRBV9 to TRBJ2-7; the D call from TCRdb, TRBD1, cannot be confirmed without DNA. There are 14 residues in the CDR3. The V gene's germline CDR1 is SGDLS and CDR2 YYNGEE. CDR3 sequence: CASSVDGQTYEQYF.

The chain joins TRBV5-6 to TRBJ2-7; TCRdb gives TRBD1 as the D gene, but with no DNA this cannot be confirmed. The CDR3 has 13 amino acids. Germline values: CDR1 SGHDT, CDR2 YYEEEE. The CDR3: CASSGGYNYEQYF.